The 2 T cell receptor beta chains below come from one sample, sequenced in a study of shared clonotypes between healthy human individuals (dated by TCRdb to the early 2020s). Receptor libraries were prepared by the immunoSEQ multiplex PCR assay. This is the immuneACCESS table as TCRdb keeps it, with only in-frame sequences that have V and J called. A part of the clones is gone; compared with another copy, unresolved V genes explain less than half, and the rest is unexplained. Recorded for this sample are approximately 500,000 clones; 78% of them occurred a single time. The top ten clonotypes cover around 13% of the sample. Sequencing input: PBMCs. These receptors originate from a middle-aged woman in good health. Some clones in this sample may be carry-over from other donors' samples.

CDR3 sequence (DNA): TGTGCCTGGAGTGTGGGGGCTGGGGCCAACGTCCTGACTTTC. Translated: CAWSVGAGANVLTF. V is TRBV30 and J is TRBJ2-6; D possibly matches TRBD1 or TRBD2 (5 bases each). Looked up from germline, CDR1 is GTSNPN and CDR2 is SVGIG (reference sequence). This CDR3 is built from 14 residues. V was trimmed by 0 bases and J by 2 bases, leaving 5 bases between them. The whole variable domain, remainder taken from reference TRBV30 and TRBJ2-6, is SQTIHQWPATLVQPVGSPLSLECTVEGTSNPNLYWYRQAAGRGLQLLFYSVGIGQISSEVPQNLSASRPQDRQFILSSKKLLLSDSGFYLCAWSVGAGANVLTFGAGSRLTVL.

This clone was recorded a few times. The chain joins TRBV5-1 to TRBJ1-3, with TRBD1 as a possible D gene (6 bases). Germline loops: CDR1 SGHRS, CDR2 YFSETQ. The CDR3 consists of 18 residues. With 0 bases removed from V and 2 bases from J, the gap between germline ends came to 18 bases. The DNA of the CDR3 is TGCGCCAGCAGCTTGGCCGGGACACCAACCGGCGCTGGAAACACCATATATTTT. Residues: CASSLAGTPTGAGNTIYF.